These T cell receptor beta chains were read from a single sample in a study of shared clonotypes between healthy human individuals. Profiled with immunoSEQ multiplex PCR; TCRdb holds only in-frame clones, not every one. The table lists 2 million to 2.5 million clones, approximately 96% of them singletons. Material for sequencing was naive CD4+ T cells sorted from blood. Source of these receptors: a young man in good health. Both conserved end residues are part of each CDR3. The order of the fields is J gene, D gene, V gene, clone size, CDR3 protein, CDR3 DNA. D genes are given only for firm matches. Size tells how often a clone was seen (once, few, many) or the class of an expanded clone, and some rows leave it out.

TRBJ2-7,NA,TRBV5-4,once,CASSLGGSHHDPYF,TGTGCCAGCAGCTTGGGAGGCTCCCATCACGATCCGTACTTC
TRBJ1-2,NA,TRBV6-5,NA,CASSTAGAYGYTF,TGTGCCAGCAGTACCGCAGGGGCCTATGGCTACACCTTC
TRBJ2-5,TRBD2,TRBV18,NA,CASSARLAGRGETQYF,TGTGCCAGCTCAGCCCGACTAGCGGGAAGGGGAGAGACCCAGTACTTC
TRBJ1-1,TRBD1,TRBV28,once,CASSTGGTGLPEAFF,TGTGCCAGCAGTACCGGGGGGACAGGTCTGCCCGAAGCTTTCTTT
TRBJ2-2,TRBD1,TRBV11-2,NA,CASSGSTGVRTGELFF,TGTGCCAGCAGCGGCTCGACAGGGGTGCGCACCGGGGAGCTGTTTTTT
TRBJ1-2,NA,TRBV11-1,once,CASSLQDGGFYGYTF,TGTGCCAGCAGCTTACAGGACGGAGGGTTTTATGGCTACACCTTC
TRBJ1-1,TRBD1,TRBV5-1,NA,CASSSGTENTEAFF,TGCGCCAGCAGCTCGGGGACAGAAAACACTGAAGCTTTCTTT
TRBJ1-3,NA,TRBV11-2,NA,CASSMEVGNTIYF,TGTGCCAGCAGCATGGAGGTGGGAAACACCATATATTTT
TRBJ1-2,TRBD1,TRBV4-1,NA,CASSQNPPSKQGRYGYTF,TGCGCCAGCAGCCAAAACCCACCGAGCAAACAGGGGCGATATGGCTACACCTTC
TRBJ2-7,NA,TRBV5-1,NA,CASSLKAGVYEQYF,TGCGCCAGCAGCTTGAAGGCAGGGGTCTACGAGCAGTACTTC
TRBJ1-4,TRBD1,TRBV5-1,NA,CASSSRGPGSNEKLFF,TGCGCCAGCAGTTCGAGGGGGCCAGGATCTAATGAAAAACTGTTTTTT
TRBJ2-5,NA,TRBV5-1,NA,CASSRTGGLGETQYF,TGCGCCAGCAGCAGAACCGGGGGGCTGGGAGAGACCCAGTACTTC
TRBJ2-2,NA,TRBV10-3,NA,CAISDLGGGELFF,TGTGCCATCAGTGATCTGGGGGGCGGGGAGCTGTTTTTT
TRBJ2-1,TRBD2,TRBV7-2,NA,CASSLNGAGVSGEQFF,TGTGCCAGCAGCTTAAACGGGGCGGGAGTCAGCGGTGAGCAGTTCTTC
TRBJ1-6,TRBD1,TRBV5-6,NA,CASSLRGGNSPLHF,TGTGCCAGCAGTTTGCGAGGGGGCAATTCACCCCTCCACTTT
TRBJ1-1,NA,TRBV27,NA,CASSPLFPGNTEAFF,TGTGCCAGCAGTCCCCTATTTCCGGGGAACACTGAAGCTTTCTTT
TRBJ2-7,NA,TRBV6-6,NA,CASRIRDEQYF,TGTGCCAGCAGAATCAGGGACGAGCAGTACTTC
TRBJ1-2,TRBD1,TRBV27,NA,CASSPETGAYGYTF,TGTGCCAGCAGTCCAGAGACAGGGGCGTATGGCTACACCTTC
TRBJ2-7,NA,TRBV19,NA,CATRGPTYEQYF,TGTGCGACGCGGGGGCCCACCTACGAGCAGTACTTC
TRBJ2-7,TRBD2,TRBV7-2,NA,CASSHGREGSTYEQYF,TGTGCCAGCAGCCACGGCAGGGAGGGTTCGACCTACGAGCAGTACTTC
TRBJ2-7,NA,TRBV9,NA,CASSPLGSYEQYF,TGTGCCAGCAGCCCCCTGGGGAGCTACGAGCAGTACTTC
TRBJ2-3,TRBD2,TRBV10-3,once,CAIGTSGSLAQYF,TGTGCCATTGGGACTAGCGGGAGTCTGGCGCAGTATTTT
TRBJ1-4,NA,TRBV7-8,NA,CASSLGQPNEKLFF,TGTGCCAGCAGCTTAGGACAGCCCAATGAAAAACTGTTTTTT
TRBJ2-7,TRBD1,TRBV6-1,NA,CASSEGISGQGWYEQYF,TGTGCCAGCAGTGAAGGAATATCGGGACAGGGGTGGTACGAGCAGTACTTC
TRBJ1-2,TRBD1,TRBV19,NA,CAARDRGQSNYGYTF,TGTGCAGCCCGGGACAGGGGACAATCTAACTATGGCTACACCTTC